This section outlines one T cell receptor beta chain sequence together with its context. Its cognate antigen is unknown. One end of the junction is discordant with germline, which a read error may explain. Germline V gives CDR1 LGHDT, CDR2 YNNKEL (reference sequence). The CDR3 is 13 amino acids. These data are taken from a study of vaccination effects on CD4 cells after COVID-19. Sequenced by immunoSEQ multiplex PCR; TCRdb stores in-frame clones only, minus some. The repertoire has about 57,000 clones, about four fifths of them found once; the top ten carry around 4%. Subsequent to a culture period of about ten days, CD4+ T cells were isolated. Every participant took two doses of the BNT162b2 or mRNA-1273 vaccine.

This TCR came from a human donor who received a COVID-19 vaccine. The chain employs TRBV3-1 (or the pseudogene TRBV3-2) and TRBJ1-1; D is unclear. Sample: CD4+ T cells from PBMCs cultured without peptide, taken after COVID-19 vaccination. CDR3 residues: CASGHSLDTEAFF. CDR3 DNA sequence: TGTGCCAGCGGCCACTCCCTAGACACTGAAGCTTTCTTT.